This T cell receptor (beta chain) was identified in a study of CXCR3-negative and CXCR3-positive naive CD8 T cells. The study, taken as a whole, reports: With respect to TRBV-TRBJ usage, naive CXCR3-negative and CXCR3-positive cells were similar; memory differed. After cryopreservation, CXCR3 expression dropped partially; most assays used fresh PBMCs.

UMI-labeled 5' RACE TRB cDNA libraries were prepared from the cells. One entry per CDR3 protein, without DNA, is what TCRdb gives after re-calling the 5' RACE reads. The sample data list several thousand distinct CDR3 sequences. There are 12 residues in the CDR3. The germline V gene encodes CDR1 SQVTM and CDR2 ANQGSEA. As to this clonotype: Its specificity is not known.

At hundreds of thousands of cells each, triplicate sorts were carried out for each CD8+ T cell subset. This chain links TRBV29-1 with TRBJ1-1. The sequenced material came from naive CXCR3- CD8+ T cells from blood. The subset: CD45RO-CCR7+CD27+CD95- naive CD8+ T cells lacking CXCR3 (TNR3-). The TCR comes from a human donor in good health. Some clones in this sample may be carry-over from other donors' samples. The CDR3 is CRADGMNTEASF.